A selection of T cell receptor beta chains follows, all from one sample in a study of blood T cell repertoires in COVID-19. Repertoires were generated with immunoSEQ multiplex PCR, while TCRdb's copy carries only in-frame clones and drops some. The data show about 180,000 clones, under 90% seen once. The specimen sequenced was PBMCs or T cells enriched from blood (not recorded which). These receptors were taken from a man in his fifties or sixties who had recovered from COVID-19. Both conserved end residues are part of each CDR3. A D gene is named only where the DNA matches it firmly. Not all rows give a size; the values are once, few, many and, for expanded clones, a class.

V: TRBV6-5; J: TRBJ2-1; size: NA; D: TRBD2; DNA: TGTGCCAGCAGCAGACTAGCGGATGAGCAGTTCTTC; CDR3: CASSRLADEQFF
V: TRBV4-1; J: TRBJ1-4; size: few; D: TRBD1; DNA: TGCGCCAGCAGCCAAACAGGGGATCCTAATGAAAAACTGTTTTTT; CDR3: CASSQTGDPNEKLFF
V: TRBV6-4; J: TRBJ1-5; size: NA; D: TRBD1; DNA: TGTGCCAGCAGTCCCTCCCCAGGACAGGGCGATCAGCCCCAGCATTTT; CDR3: CASSPSPGQGDQPQHF
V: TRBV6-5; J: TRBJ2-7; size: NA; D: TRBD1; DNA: TGTGCCAGCAGTTACACGGGACAGGGGGCCGAGCAGTACTTC; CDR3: CASSYTGQGAEQYF
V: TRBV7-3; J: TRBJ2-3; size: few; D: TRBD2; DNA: TGTGCCAGCAGCCCAACTAGCGGTCCATCAGATACGCAGTATTTT; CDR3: CASSPTSGPSDTQYF
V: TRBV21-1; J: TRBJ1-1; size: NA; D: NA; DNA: TGTGCCAGCAGCAAACACCTAGGACAGGGTGGGAACACTGAAGCTTTCTTT; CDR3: CASSKHLGQGGNTEAFF
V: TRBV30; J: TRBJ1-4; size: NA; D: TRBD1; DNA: TGTGCCTGGAGGGGACAGGTTGGACGTTTGTTTTTT; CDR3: CAWRGQVGRLFF
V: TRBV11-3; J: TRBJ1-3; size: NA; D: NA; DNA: TGTGCCAGCAGCTTAGGTAGCGGCGACTCTGGAAACACCATATATTTT; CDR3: CASSLGSGDSGNTIYF
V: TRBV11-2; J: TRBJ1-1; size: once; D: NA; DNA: TGTGCCAGCAGCCTTAGCCTCGGGAGGGGGGCGACCGCTGAAGCTTTCTTT; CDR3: CASSLSLGRGATAEAFF
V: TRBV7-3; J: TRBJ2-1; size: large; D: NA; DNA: TGTGCCAGCAGCCCACCCGGGGGTTTTGGGCAGTTCTTC; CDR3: CASSPPGGFGQFF
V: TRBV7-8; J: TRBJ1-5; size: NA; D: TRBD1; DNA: TGTGCCAGCAGCCCCGGGACAGGGGGACATCAGCCCCAGCATTTT; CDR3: CASSPGTGGHQPQHF
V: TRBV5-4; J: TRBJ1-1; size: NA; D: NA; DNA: TGTGCCAGCAGCTCCCCAAGGAGGGGGAACACTGAAGCTTTCTTT; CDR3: CASSSPRRGNTEAFF
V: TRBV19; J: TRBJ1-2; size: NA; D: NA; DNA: TGTGCCAGTAACCTTAGGCCCCGAGGGAACTATGGCTACACCTTC; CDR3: CASNLRPRGNYGYTF
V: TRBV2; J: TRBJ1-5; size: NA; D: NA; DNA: TGTGCCAGCAGGGGGGGAATTTCTTATAGCAATCAGCCCCAGCATTTT; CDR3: CASRGGISYSNQPQHF
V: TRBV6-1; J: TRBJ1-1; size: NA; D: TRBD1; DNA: TGTGCCAGCAGTGAGCGGGGCAGGGGGTACACTGAAGCTTTCTTT; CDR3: CASSERGRGYTEAFF
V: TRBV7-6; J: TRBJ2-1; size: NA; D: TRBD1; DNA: TGTGCCAGCAGCCCCTTCGAAGGGGGCACTGAGCAGTTCTTC; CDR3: CASSPFEGGTEQFF
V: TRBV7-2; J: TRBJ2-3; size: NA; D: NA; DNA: TGTGCCAGCAGCCTAGGAGGAAGGAGCACAGATACGCAGTATTTT; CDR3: CASSLGGRSTDTQYF
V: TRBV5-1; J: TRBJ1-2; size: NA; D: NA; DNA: TGCGCCAGCAACATCGACGGAGTAAGCAACTATGGCTACACCTTC; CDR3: CASNIDGVSNYGYTF
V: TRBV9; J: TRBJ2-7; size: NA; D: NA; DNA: TGTGCCAGCAGCGCCGGGACTCAGCAATACGAGCAGTACTTC; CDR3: CASSAGTQQYEQYF
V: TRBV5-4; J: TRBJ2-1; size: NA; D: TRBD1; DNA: TGTGCCAGCAGCGACGCCGACAGGGGGCGCAGGAATGAGCAGTTCTTC; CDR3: CASSDADRGRRNEQFF
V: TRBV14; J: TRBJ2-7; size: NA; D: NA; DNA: TGTGCCAGCAGCCAAGCGTTCGAGCAGTACTTC; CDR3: CASSQAFEQYF
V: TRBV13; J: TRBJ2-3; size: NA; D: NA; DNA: TGTGCCAGCAGCTTGGCTGGCGGAGAAGACACAGATACGCAGTATTTT; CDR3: CASSLAGGEDTDTQYF
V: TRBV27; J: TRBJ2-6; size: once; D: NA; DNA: TGTGCCAGCAGTTTTCAAGCGAGAAACTCTGGGGCCAACGTCCTGACTTTC; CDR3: CASSFQARNSGANVLTF
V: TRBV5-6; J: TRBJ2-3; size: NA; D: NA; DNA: TGTGCCAGCAGTGCCATTGGGGTAGCGAAGAGTGAGACAGATACGCAGTATTTT; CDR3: CASSAIGVAKSETDTQYF
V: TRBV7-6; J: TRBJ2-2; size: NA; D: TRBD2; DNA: TGTGCCAGCAGCTTCAGGGGTTCGAGCGGGAGGCCCGGGGAGCTGTTTTTT; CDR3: CASSFRGSSGRPGELFF
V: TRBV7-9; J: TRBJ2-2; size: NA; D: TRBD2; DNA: TGTGCCAGCAGCCTTGGACTAGCGCGGAACACCGGGGAGCTGTTTTTT; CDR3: CASSLGLARNTGELFF
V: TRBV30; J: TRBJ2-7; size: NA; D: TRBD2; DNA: TGTGCCTGGGGGACCGGGACTAGCTCGTCTGAGCAGTACTTC; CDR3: CAWGTGTSSSEQYF
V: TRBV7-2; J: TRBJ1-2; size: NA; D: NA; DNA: TGTGCCAGCAGCTTAGCAGAGAGGGGGGGTGGTGGCTACACCTTC; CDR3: CASSLAERGGGGYTF
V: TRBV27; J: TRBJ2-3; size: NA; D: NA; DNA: TGTGCCAGCAGGAGCTCCCGTCTTAGCACAGATACGCAGTATTTT; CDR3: CASRSSRLSTDTQYF
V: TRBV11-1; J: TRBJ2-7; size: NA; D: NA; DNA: TGTGCCAGCAGCCCCCCGGCTGGGCAGTTCTACGAGCAGTACTTC; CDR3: CASSPPAGQFYEQYF
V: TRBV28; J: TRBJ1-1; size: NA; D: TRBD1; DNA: TGTGCCAGCGCCGACCGGGCCCGGGACAGGGATTTTTTCTTTCGAGGGACTGAAGCTTTCTTT; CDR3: CASADRARDRDFFFRGTEAFF
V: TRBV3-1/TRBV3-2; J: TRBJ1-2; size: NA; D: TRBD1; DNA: TGTGCCAGCAGCCAAGGCCCCCAGGGGGCCTATGGCTACACCTTC; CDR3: CASSQGPQGAYGYTF
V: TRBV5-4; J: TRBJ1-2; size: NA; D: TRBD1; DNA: TGTGCCAGCAGCCTAGAAGGGACAGCCAACTATGGCTACACCTTC; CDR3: CASSLEGTANYGYTF
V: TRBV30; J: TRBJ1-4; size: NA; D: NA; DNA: TGTGCCTGGAGTGTACCGGGGGGCAGTGAAAAACTGTTTTTT; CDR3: CAWSVPGGSEKLFF
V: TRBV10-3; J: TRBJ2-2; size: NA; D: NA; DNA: TGTGCCATCAGTGAAATTAAGAACACCGGGGAGCTGTTTTTT; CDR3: CAISEIKNTGELFF
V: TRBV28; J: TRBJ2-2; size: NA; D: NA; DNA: TGTGCCAGCAGGTTGGGACAGAACACCGGGGAGCTGTTTTTT; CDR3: CASRLGQNTGELFF
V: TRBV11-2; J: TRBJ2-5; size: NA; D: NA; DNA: TGTGCCAGCAGCTTAGCTGGCGGGACCCAGTACTTC; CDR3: CASSLAGGTQYF
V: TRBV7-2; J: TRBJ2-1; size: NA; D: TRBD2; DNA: TGTGCCAGCAGCTTAGACGGGACTAGCGGGAGGGGGTTCTTC; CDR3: CASSLDGTSGRGFF
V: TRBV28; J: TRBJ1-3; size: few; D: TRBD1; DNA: TGTGCCAGCAGTCCCGGACAGGGCCTCCCAAACACCATATATTTT; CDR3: CASSPGQGLPNTIYF
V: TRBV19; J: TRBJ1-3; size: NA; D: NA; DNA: TGTGCCAGTAGCCAAGATGGGAGCTCTGGAAACACCATATATTTT; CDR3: CASSQDGSSGNTIYF